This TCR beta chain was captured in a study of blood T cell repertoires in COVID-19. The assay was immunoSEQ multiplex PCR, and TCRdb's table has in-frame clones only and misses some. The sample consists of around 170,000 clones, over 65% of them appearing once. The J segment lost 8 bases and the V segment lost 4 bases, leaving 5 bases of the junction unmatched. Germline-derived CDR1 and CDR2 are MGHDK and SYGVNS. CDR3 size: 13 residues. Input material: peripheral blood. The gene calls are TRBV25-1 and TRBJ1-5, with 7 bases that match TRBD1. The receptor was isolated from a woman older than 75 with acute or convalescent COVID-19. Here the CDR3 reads CASSGKQGKPQHF. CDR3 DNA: TGTGCCAGCAGTGGGAAACAGGGGAAGCCCCAGCATTTT.